These 3 T cell receptor beta chains came from one sample sequenced in a study of shared clonotypes between healthy human individuals. Measured with immunoSEQ multiplex PCR; TCRdb has only the in-frame clones, and not every one. The table has about 2.4 million clones, 85% to 95% seen once. Sequences were obtained from naive CD4+ T cells sorted from blood. Stated subset: CD45RA+ positively selected. Every receptor here comes from a man in his late teens or twenties in good health.

This clone was recorded a few times. The chain joins TRBV5-1 to TRBJ1-1, with D unclear. Germline V gene data show CDR1 as SGHRS and CDR2 as YFSETQ. The length of the CDR3 is 13 residues. V was clipped by 2 bases and J by 5 bases, with 10 bases between them. The CDR3 here is CASSLGRRTEAFF. The CDR3 nucleotides are TGCGCCAGCAGCTTAGGACGGAGAACTGAAGCTTTCTTT.

The chain employs TRBV7-3 and TRBJ2-6; D might be TRBD1 (5 bases). The CDR3 totals 17 residues. V lost 5 bases and J lost 0, with 14 bases in between. The germline V gene encodes CDR1 SGHTA and CDR2 FQGTGA. Here the CDR3 reads CASSPRSTVSGANVLTF. CDR3 bases: TGTGCCAGCAGCCCTAGGTCGACAGTCTCTGGGGCCAACGTCCTGACTTTC. Filled out from reference TRBV7-3 and TRBJ2-6, the complete variable domain reads GAGVSQTPSNKVTEKGKYVELRCDPISGHTALYWYRQSLGQGPEFLIYFQGTGAADDSGLPNDRFFAVRPEGSVSTLKIQRTERGDSAVYLCASSPRSTVSGANVLTFGAGSRLTVL.

The V gene is TRBV5-4, the J gene TRBJ2-7, with D possibly being TRBD1 (6 bases). Germline assignment: CDR1 SGHNT and CDR2 YYREEE (reference sequence). CDR3 length equals 13 residues. Trimming removed 5 bases from V and 0 bases from J, with 9 bases in between. CDR3 sequence reads: CASRGDNSYEQYF. The CDR3 nucleotides read TGTGCCAGCAGAGGGGACAACTCCTACGAGCAGTACTTC.